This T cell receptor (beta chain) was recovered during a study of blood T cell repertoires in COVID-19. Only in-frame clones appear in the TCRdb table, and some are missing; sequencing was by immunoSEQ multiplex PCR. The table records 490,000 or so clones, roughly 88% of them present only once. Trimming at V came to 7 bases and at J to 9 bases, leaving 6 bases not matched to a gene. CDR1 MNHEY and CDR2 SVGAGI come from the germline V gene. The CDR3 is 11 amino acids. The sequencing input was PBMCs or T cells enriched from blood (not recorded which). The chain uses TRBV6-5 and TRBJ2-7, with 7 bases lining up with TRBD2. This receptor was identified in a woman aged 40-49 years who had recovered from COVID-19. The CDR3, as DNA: TGTGCCAGCACCCTGGGGGGGGTGCAGTACTTC. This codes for CASTLGGVQYF.